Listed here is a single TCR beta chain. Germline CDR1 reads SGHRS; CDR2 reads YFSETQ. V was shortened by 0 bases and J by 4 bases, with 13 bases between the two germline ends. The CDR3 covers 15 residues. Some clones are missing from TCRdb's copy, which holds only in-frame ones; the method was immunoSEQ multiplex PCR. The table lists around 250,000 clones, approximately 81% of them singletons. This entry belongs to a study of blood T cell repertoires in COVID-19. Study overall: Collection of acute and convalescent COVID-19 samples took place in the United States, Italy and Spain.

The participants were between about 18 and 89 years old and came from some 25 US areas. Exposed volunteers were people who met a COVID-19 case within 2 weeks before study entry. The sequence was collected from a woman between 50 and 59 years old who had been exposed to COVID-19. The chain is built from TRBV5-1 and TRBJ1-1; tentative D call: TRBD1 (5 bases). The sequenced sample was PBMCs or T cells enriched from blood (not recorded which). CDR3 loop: CASSLVEGGGTEAFF. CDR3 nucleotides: TGCGCCAGCAGCTTGGTGGAGGGTGGGGGCACTGAAGCTTTCTTT.